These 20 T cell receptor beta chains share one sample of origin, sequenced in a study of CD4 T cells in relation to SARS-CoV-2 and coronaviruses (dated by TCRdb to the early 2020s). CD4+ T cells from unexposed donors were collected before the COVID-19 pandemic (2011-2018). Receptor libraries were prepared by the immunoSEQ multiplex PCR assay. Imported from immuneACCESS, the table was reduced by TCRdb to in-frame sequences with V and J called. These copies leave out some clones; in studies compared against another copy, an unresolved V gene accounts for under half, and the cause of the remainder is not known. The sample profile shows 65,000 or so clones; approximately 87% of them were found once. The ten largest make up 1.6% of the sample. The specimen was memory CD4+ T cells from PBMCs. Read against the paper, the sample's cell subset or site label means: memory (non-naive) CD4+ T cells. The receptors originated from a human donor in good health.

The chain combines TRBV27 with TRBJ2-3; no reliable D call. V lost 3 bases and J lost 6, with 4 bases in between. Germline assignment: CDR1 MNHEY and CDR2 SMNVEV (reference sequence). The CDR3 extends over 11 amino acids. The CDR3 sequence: CASSFLDTQYF. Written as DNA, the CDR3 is TGTGCCAGCAGTTTTCTGGATACGCAGTATTTT.

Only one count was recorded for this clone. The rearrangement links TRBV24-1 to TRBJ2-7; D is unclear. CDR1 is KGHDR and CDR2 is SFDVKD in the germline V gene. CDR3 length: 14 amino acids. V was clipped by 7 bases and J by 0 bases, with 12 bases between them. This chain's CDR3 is CATSLGSNSYEQYF. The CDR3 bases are TGTGCCACCAGCCTGGGATCCAACTCCTACGAGCAGTACTTC.

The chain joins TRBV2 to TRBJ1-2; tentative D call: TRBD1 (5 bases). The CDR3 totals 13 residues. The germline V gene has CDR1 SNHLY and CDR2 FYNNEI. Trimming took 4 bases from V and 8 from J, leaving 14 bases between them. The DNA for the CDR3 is TGTGCCAGCAGTGTCCAGGAGGGGTACGGCTACACCTTC. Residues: CASSVQEGYGYTF.

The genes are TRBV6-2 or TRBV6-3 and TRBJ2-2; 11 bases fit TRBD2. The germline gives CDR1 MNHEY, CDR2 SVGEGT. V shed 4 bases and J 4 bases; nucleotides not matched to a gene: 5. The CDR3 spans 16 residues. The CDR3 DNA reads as TGTGCCAGCAGTTCGAATAGCGGGAGGGCCACCGGGGAGCTGTTTTTT. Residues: CASSSNSGRATGELFF.

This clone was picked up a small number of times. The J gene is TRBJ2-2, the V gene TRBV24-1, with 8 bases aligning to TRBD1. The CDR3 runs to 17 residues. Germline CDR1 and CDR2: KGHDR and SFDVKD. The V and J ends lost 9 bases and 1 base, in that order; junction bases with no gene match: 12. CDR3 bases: TGTGCCACCGGCGGCGGACAGGGCGAAAAGAACACCGGGGAGCTGTTTTTT. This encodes CATGGGQGEKNTGELFF.

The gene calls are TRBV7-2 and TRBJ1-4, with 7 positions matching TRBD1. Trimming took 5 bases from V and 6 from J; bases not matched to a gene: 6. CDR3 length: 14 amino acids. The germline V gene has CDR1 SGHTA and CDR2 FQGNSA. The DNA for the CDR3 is TGTGCCAGCAGCCCAGGGGGGGCTGATGAAAAACTGTTTTTT. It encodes CASSPGGADEKLFF.

For the CDR3, the DNA is TGTGCCAGCAGTCTCAGGGGCTTCTATGGCTACACCTTC. This translates into CASSLRGFYGYTF. This sequence joins TRBV2 and TRBJ1-2; perhaps TRBD1 as D (6 bases). Trimming removed 5 bases at V and 4 bases at J, with 11 bases between. The germline gives CDR1 SNHLY, CDR2 FYNNEI. The CDR3 covers 13 residues.

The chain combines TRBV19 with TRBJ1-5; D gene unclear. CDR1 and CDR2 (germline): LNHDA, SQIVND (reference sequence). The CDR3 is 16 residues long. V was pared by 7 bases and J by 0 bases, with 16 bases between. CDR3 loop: CASTVGSVHSNQPQHF. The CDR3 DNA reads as TGTGCCAGTACTGTTGGGTCAGTTCATAGCAATCAGCCCCAGCATTTT.

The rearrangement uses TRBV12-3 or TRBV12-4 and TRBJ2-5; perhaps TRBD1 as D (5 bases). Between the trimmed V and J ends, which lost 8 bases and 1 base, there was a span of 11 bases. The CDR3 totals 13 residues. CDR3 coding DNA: TGTGCCAGCGGGCCAGACAGCCAAGAGACCCAGTACTTC. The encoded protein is CASGPDSQETQYF.

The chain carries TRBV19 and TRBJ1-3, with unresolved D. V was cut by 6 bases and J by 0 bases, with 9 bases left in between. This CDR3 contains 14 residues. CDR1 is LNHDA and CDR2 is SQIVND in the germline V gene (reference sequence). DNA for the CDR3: TGTGCCAGTAGCTCAAGAAGCTCTGGAAACACCATATATTTT. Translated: CASSSRSSGNTIYF.

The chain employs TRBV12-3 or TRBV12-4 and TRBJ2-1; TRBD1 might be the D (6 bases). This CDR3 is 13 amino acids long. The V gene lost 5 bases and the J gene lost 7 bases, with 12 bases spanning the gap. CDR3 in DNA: TGTGCCAGCAGTCTGGGACAACGGAATGAGCAGTTCTTC. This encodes CASSLGQRNEQFF.

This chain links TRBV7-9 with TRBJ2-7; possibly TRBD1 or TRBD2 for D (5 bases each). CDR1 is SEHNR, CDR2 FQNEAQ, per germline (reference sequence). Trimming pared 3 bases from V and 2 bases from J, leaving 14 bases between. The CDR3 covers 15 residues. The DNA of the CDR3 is TGTGCCAGCAGCTTGGGGGACGCCTCCACCTACGAGCAGTACTTC. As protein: CASSLGDASTYEQYF.

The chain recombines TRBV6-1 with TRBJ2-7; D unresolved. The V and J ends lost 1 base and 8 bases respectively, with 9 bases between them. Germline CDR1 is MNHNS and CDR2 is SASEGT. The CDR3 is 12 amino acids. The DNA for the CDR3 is TGTGCCAGCAGTGAAGAACCGCCGCAGCAGTACTTC. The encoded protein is CASSEEPPQQYF.

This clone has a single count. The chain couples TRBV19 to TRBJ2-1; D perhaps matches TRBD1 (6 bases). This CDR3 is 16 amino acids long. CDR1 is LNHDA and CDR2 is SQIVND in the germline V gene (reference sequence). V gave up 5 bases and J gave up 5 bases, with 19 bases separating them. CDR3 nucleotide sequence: TGTGCCAGTAGTCCACGCCCGGACAGTTACAACAATGAGCAGTTCTTC. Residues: CASSPRPDSYNNEQFF.

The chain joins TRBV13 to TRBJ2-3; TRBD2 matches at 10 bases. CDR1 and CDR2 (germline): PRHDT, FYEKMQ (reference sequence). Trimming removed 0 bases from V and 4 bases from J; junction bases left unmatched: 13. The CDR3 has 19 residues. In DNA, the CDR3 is TGTGCCAGCAGCTTAGGATGGAGAAGCGGGAGGGCGGCTTCAGATACGCAGTATTTT. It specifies CASSLGWRSGRAASDTQYF.

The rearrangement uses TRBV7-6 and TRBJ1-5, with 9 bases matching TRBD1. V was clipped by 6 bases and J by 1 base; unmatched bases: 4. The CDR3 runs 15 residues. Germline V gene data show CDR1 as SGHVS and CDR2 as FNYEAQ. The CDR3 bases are TGTGCCAGCAGTTCCGGGACAGGGAGCAATCAGCCCCAGCATTTT. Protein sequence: CASSSGTGSNQPQHF.

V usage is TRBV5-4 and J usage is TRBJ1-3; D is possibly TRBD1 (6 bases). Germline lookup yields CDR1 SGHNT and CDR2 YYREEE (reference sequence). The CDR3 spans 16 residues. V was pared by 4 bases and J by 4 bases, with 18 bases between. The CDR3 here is CASSNRNRDTGNTIYF. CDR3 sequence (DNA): TGTGCCAGCAGCAACCGTAACCGGGACACCGGAAACACCATATATTTT.

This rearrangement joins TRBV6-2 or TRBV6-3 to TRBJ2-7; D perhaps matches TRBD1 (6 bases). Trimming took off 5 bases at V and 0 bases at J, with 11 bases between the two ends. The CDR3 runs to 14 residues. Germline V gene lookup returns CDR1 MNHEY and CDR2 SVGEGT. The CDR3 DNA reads TGTGCCAGCAGTAGACAGGAGTCCTCCTACGAGCAGTACTTC. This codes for CASSRQESSYEQYF.

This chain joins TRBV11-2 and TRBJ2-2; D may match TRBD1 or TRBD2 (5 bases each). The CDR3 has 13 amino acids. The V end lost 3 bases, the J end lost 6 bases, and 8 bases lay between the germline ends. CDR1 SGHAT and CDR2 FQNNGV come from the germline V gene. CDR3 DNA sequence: TGTGCCAGCAGCTTTTCGGGGCCCGGGGAGCTGTTTTTT. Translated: CASSFSGPGELFF. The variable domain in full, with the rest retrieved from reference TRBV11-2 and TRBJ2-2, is EAGVAQSPRYKIIEKRQSVAFWCNPISGHATLYWYQQILGQGPKLLIQFQNNGVVDDSQLPKDRFSAERLKGVDSTLKIQPAKLEDSAVYLCASSFSGPGELFFGEGSRLTVL.

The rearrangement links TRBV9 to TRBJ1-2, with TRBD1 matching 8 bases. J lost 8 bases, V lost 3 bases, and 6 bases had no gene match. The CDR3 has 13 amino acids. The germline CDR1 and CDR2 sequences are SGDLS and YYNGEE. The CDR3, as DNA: TGTGCCAGCAGCGCAATACAGGGGGGAGGCTACACCTTC. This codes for CASSAIQGGGYTF.